This T cell receptor beta chain was identified in a study of spatial heterogeneity in lung cancer. MiXCR was run by TCRdb on the 5' RACE reads, yielding one entry per CDR3 protein. The sample includes 40,000 to 45,000 distinct CDR3 sequences, roughly 13% of them seen just once. CDR3 length: 15 residues. Germline lookup yields CDR1 MGHRA and CDR2 YSYEKL. Trimming removed 4 bases at V and 2 bases at J, with 12 bases between. Time point in this sample: sample taken at primary tumor resection. Sequenced material: PBMCs, taken at surgery. The receptor's source is a male donor with early-stage non-small cell lung cancer. The chain employs TRBV4-1 and TRBJ1-5, with a possible D match to TRBD1 (6 bases). The CDR3 nucleotides are TGCGCCAGCAGCCGATCCGGGACACGCAATCAGCCCCAGCATTTT. It translates to CASSRSGTRNQPQHF.